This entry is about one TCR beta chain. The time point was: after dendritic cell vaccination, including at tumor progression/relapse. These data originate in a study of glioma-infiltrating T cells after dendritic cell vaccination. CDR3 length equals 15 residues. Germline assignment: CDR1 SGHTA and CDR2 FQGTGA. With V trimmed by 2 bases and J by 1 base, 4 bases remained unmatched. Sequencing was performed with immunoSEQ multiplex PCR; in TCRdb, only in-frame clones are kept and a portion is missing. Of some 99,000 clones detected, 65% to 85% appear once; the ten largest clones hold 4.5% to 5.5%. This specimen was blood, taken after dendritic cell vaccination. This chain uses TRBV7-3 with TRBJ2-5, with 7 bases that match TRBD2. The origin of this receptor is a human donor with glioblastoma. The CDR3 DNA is TGTGCCAGCAGCTTAGGTGGGGGGGGCCAAGAGACCCAGTACTTC. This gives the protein CASSLGGGGQETQYF. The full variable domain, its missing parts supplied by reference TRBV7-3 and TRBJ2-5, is GAGVSQTPSNKVTEKGKYVELRCDPISGHTALYWYRQSLGQGPEFLIYFQGTGAADDSGLPNDRFFAVRPEGSVSTLKIQRTERGDSAVYLCASSLGGGGQETQYFGPGTRLLVL.